This T cell receptor beta chain is drawn from a study of blood T cell repertoires in COVID-19. About the study: COVID-19 samples collected from the United States, Italy and Spain covered acute and convalescent phases.

Clones were sequenced by immunoSEQ multiplex PCR, and TCRdb holds only the in-frame ones, with some missing. The table lists tens of thousands of clones, 88% of them singletons. On this clone: Different DNA sequences within this sample yield the same CDR3.

After removal of 3 bases from V and 0 bases from J, the junction contained 1 base not matched to a gene. The CDR3 totals 15 residues. Germline assignment: CDR1 SGDLS and CDR2 YYNGEE. The sample consisted of peripheral blood. The sequence was obtained from a human donor in a cohort sampled during active COVID-19. This chain uses TRBV9 with TRBJ1-4; the match to TRBD1 covers 8 bases. CDR3 sequence reads: CASSAGGSTNEKLFF. The CDR3 coding sequence is TGTGCCAGCAGCGCAGGGGGCTCAACTAATGAAAAACTGTTTTTT.